Below are 27 T cell receptor beta chains sequenced from a single sample in a study of cytomegalovirus exposure and HLA in healthy donors. The PCR had 60 Vbeta and 13 Jbeta primers. The assay was immunoSEQ multiplex PCR, and TCRdb's table has in-frame clones only and misses some. The sample has about 80,000 clones, roughly 85% seen once. Sequenced input: PBMCs. The receptor set was obtained from a young man in good health and CMV-seronegative.

The V gene is TRBV19, the J gene TRBJ2-7, with D uncertain. Germline-derived CDR1 and CDR2 are LNHDA and SQIVND (reference sequence). Between the trimmed V and J ends, which lost 3 bases and 2 bases, there was a span of 11 bases. There are 14 residues in the CDR3. CDR3 bases: TGTGCCAGTAGTATGTCGGGTCCCCCCTACGAGCAGTACTTC. Encoded protein: CASSMSGPPYEQYF.

The chain has TRBV5-1 and TRBJ2-3; tentatively, D is TRBD1 (5 bases). Trimming stripped 4 bases from V and 0 bases from J, with 9 bases between. CDR3 length: 14 residues. CDR1 is SGHRS and CDR2 is YFSETQ in the germline V gene. CDR3 protein: CASSGRGSTDTQYF. The CDR3 DNA reads TGCGCCAGCAGCGGAAGGGGTAGCACAGATACGCAGTATTTT.

The genes are TRBV5-1 and TRBJ2-7; 7 bases line up with TRBD2. V lost 1 base and J lost 3; bases outside the gene matches: 7. CDR1 and CDR2 (germline): SGHRS, YFSETQ. This CDR3 comprises 15 residues. CDR3 sequence: CASSLQAGPNYEQYF. CDR3 sequence (DNA): TGCGCCAGCAGCTTGCAAGCGGGACCTAACTACGAGCAGTACTTC.

The chain joins TRBV6-5 to TRBJ1-4, with 7 positions matching TRBD1. The germline V gene encodes CDR1 MNHEY and CDR2 SVGAGI. This CDR3 has 13 residues. With V trimmed by 10 bases and J by 5 bases, 7 bases remained unmatched. Here the CDR3 DNA reads TGTGCCACCGCCGGGACAGTAAATGAAAAACTGTTTTTT. It is translated as CATAGTVNEKLFF.

Only a few counts were recorded for this clone. The chain uses TRBV7-9 and TRBJ2-5; 7 nucleotides line up with TRBD1. The tail of the sequence fits TRBJ2-7 better, so the J call may be wrong. The CDR3 sequence is 15 residues long. The germline V gene has CDR1 SEHNR and CDR2 FQNEAQ (reference sequence). CDR3 sequence: CASSRGSGGLDEQYF. CDR3 DNA sequence: TGTGCCAGCAGCCGCGGTTCAGGGGGTCTCGACGAGCAGTACTTC.

The chain employs TRBV6-1 and TRBJ1-3, with D perhaps TRBD1 (5 bases). The CDR3 extends over 13 amino acids. The V gene lost 6 bases and the J gene lost 0 bases, with 6 bases spanning the gap. Germline V gene data show CDR1 as MNHNS and CDR2 as SASEGT. This chain's CDR3 is CASRDSSGNTIYF. In DNA form, the CDR3 reads TGTGCCAGCAGAGACAGCTCTGGAAACACCATATATTTT.

This rearrangement joins TRBV6-5 to TRBJ2-7; 8 bases match TRBD1. CDR1 and CDR2 from the germline V gene are MNHEY and SVGAGI. J lost 5 bases, V lost 5 bases, and 8 bases had no gene match. The CDR3 contains 14 residues. CDR3 DNA sequence: TGTGCCAGCAGTCCGGACAGGGCAGAGGACGAGCAGTACTTC. Translating it yields CASSPDRAEDEQYF.

The V call is TRBV7-9, the J call TRBJ2-3; TRBD2 aligns across 8 bases. Germline-derived CDR1 and CDR2 are SEHNR and FQNEAQ (reference sequence). The CDR3 has 15 residues. The junction had 6 bases not matched to a gene; V was cut back by 1 base and J by 6 bases. The CDR3 nucleotides read TGTGCCAGCAGCTTAGACCTAGCGGGTGGTGATACGCAGTATTTT. It encodes CASSLDLAGGDTQYF.

This sequence joins TRBV5-6 and TRBJ1-1; unclear D gene. Looked up from germline, CDR1 is SGHDT and CDR2 is YYEEEE. This CDR3 contains 12 residues. V lost 4 bases and J 5 bases, leaving 9 bases between the germline ends. The CDR3 spells CASSLGQTEAFF. CDR3 coding DNA: TGTGCCAGCAGCCTCGGTCAAACTGAAGCTTTCTTT.

The V and J genes are TRBV28 and TRBJ2-5; TRBD2 matches 7 bases. In germline, CDR1 is MDHEN, CDR2 SYDVKM. The CDR3 is 14 residues long. V was pared by 5 bases and J by 6 bases, with 9 bases of the junction left unmatched. The CDR3 sequence: CASSTHRGDQTQYF. The CDR3 bases are TGTGCCAGCAGTACTCACCGGGGGGACCAGACCCAGTACTTC.

The gene calls are TRBV5-1 and TRBJ2-3; 8 positions agree with TRBD2. Per the germline V gene, CDR1 is SGHRS and CDR2 is YFSETQ. Trimming took 4 bases from V and 4 from J; bases not matched to a gene: 8. There are 15 residues in the CDR3. The CDR3 nucleotides are TGCGCCAGCAGCCGGAGCGGGAGCAGGTCAGATACGCAGTATTTT. Translating gives CASSRSGSRSDTQYF.

V is TRBV9 and J is TRBJ2-5; no definite D call. The germline V gene encodes CDR1 SGDLS and CDR2 YYNGEE. The CDR3 runs 13 residues. The V gene lost 1 base and the J gene lost 2 bases, with 6 bases spanning the gap. The DNA for the CDR3 is TGTGCCAGCAGCGTAAGCGATCAAGAGACCCAGTACTTC. This sequence encodes CASSVSDQETQYF.

The CDR3 DNA follows: TGTGCCAGCGGCGAGTCGGGCACTGAAGCTTTCTTT. It translates to CASGESGTEAFF. The rearrangement joins TRBV7-9 to TRBJ1-1; D is ambiguous. From germline, CDR1 is SEHNR and CDR2 FQNEAQ (reference sequence). This CDR3 is built from 12 residues. Deletions cut 8 bases from V and 4 bases from J, with 11 bases between. Supplemented by reference TRBV7-9 and TRBJ1-1, the full variable domain reads DTGVSQNPRHKITKRGQNVTFRCDPISEHNRLYWYRQTLGQGPEFLTYFQNEAQLEKSRLLSDRFSAERPKGSFSTLEIQRTEQGDSAMYLCASGESGTEAFFGQGTRLTVV.

V is TRBV14 and J is TRBJ2-1; D perhaps matches TRBD1 (6 bases). The germline V gene encodes CDR1 SGHDN and CDR2 FVKESK. The germline V and J ends were trimmed by 0 bases and 3 bases, with 12 bases remaining between them. This CDR3 has 16 amino acids. CDR3 loop: CASSQDWGPGYNEQFF. The CDR3 nucleotides read TGTGCCAGCAGCCAAGATTGGGGGCCTGGCTACAATGAGCAGTTCTTC.

The table lists this clone with a few counts. The chain is built from TRBV15 and TRBJ2-6; D may be TRBD2 (6 bases). Germline V gives CDR1 LNHNV, CDR2 YYDKDF (reference sequence). This CDR3 region has 16 residues. Trimming shortened V by 2 bases and J by 1 base, and 9 bases separated the two germline ends. CDR3 region: CATSRLEGSGANVLTF. The CDR3 DNA reads as TGTGCCACCAGCAGATTGGAGGGATCTGGGGCCAACGTCCTGACTTTC.

The gene calls are TRBV5-6 and TRBJ1-2; possibly TRBD1 for D (5 bases). The ends were cut back, 4 bases at V and 2 bases at J, with 15 bases in the middle. Germline values: CDR1 SGHDT, CDR2 YYEEEE. The CDR3 is 15 amino acids. In DNA form, the CDR3 reads TGTGCCAGCAGCGACGGCGGGGGGTACAACTATGGCTACACCTTC. This encodes CASSDGGGYNYGYTF. The whole variable domain, remainder taken from reference TRBV5-6 and TRBJ1-2, is DAGVTQSPTHLIKTRGQQVTLRCSPKSGHDTVSWYQQALGQGPQFIFQYYEEEERQRGNFPDRFSGHQFPNYSSELNVNALLLGDSALYLCASSDGGGYNYGYTFGSGTRLTVV.

The chain uses TRBV4-3 and TRBJ1-3, with D unclear. Deletions cut 0 bases from V and 0 bases from J, with 6 bases between. This CDR3 comprises 15 residues. Germline assignment: CDR1 LGHNA and CDR2 YSLEER. The chain's CDR3 is CASSQDEGSGNTIYF. CDR3 sequence (DNA): TGCGCCAGCAGCCAAGACGAGGGCTCTGGAAACACCATATATTTT.

This clone was seen only once. The rearrangement uses TRBV6-5 and TRBJ1-2; 11 nucleotides match TRBD1. Trimming took 7 bases from V and 8 from J; bases not matched to a gene: 12. The CDR3 loop spans 15 amino acids. Germline V lookup: CDR1 MNHEY, CDR2 SVGAGI. Here the CDR3 DNA reads TGTGCCAGCATTGACCCGGGACAGGGGGTCAACGGCTACACCTTC. Encoded protein: CASIDPGQGVNGYTF.

The CDR3 DNA sequence: TGTGCCAGCAGACTACACCCGGATGAACACACTGAAGCTTTCTTT. This gives the protein CASRLHPDEHTEAFF. This chain connects TRBV27 to TRBJ1-1; D call uncertain. The CDR3 is 15 residues long. V lost 6 bases and J 3 bases, leaving 17 bases between the germline ends. Germline values: CDR1 MNHEY, CDR2 SMNVEV (reference sequence).

The chain has TRBV29-1 and TRBJ1-2; 7 bases match TRBD1. This CDR3 spans 14 amino acids. Per germline, CDR1 SQVTM and CDR2 ANQGSEA. J was trimmed by 2 bases and V by 7 bases; bases with no gene match: 10. DNA for the CDR3: TGCAGCGCACGGACAGGCACTGAAAACTATGGCTACACCTTC. It codes for CSARTGTENYGYTF.

The chain has TRBV5-1 and TRBJ2-5; D remains unclear. V lost 0 bases and J lost 4, with 16 bases in between. The length of the CDR3 is 16 residues. CDR1 and CDR2 from the germline V gene are SGHRS and YFSETQ. The CDR3 DNA follows: TGCGCCAGCAGCTTGGGGCTGTCCCATCCCCGAGAGACCCAGTACTTC. It specifies CASSLGLSHPRETQYF. The full variable domain, rest sourced from reference TRBV5-1 and TRBJ2-5, is KAGVTQTPRYLIKTRGQQVTLSCSPISGHRSVSWYQQTPGQGLQFLFEYFSETQRNKGNFPGRFSGRQFSNSRSEMNVSTLELGDSALYLCASSLGLSHPRETQYFGPGTRLLVL.

Worth noting for this clone: Other nucleotide sequences in the sample specify the same CDR3. This chain links TRBV30 with TRBJ1-3; TRBD1 matches 9 bases. The germline CDR1 and CDR2 sequences are GTSNPN and SVGIG (reference sequence). Germline trimming cut 4 bases from V and 3 bases from J; bases unmatched to any gene: 1. The CDR3 length is 13 residues. CDR3 in amino acids: CAWKTGGGNTIYF. CDR3 nucleotide sequence: TGTGCCTGGAAGACAGGGGGTGGAAACACCATATATTTT. Complete variable domain (other parts from reference TRBV30 and TRBJ1-3): SQTIHQWPATLVQPVGSPLSLECTVEGTSNPNLYWYRQAAGRGLQLLFYSVGIGQISSEVPQNLSASRPQDRQFILSSKKLLLSDSGFYLCAWKTGGGNTIYFGEGSWLTVV.

The CDR3 reads CASSPDRGLGELFF. DNA of the CDR3: TGTGCCAGCAGCCCCGACAGGGGGCTTGGGGAGCTGTTTTTT. The chain recombines TRBV11-2 with TRBJ2-2, with 10 bases lining up with TRBD1. V shed 5 bases, J shed 8 bases, and the junction held 5 bases outside the gene matches. This CDR3 spans 14 amino acids. Looked up from germline, CDR1 is SGHAT and CDR2 is FQNNGV.

The rearrangement links TRBV2 to TRBJ2-7; 7 bases match TRBD2. CDR1 SNHLY and CDR2 FYNNEI come from the germline V gene. The CDR3 totals 14 residues. V lost 6 bases and J lost 2; bases outside the gene matches: 7. This CDR3 reads CASSGGYPPYEQYF. CDR3 in DNA: TGTGCCAGCAGCGGGGGGTATCCCCCCTACGAGCAGTACTTC. The full variable domain, its missing parts supplied by reference TRBV2 and TRBJ2-7, is EPEVTQTPSHQVTQMGQEVILRCVPISNHLYFYWYRQILGQKVEFLVSFYNNEISEKSEIFDDQFSVERPDGSNFTLKIRSTKLEDSAMYFCASSGGYPPYEQYFGPGTRLTVT.

The chain couples TRBV2 to TRBJ2-3; 9 bases agree with TRBD1. Germline V gene sequence: CDR1 SNHLY, CDR2 FYNNEI. V was pared by 6 bases and J by 3 bases, with 7 bases of the junction left unmatched. The CDR3 spans 15 residues. The CDR3 sequence: CASSLQGAPTDTQYF. CDR3 DNA: TGTGCCAGCAGCCTACAGGGGGCGCCGACAGATACGCAGTATTTT.

Of note for this clone: One junction end disagrees with the germline gene, perhaps due to a read error. The chain joins TRBV7-7 to TRBJ2-1; D gene ambiguous. This CDR3 is 15 amino acids long. Per the germline V gene, CDR1 is SSHAT and CDR2 is FNYEAQ (reference sequence). The CDR3 loop reads CASSLKRSSYNEQFF. The CDR3 coding sequence is TGTGCTAGCAGCTTAAAACGGAGCTCCTACAATGAGCAGTTCTTC.

The rearrangement links TRBV18 to TRBJ2-7; 8 positions match TRBD2. V shed 5 bases, J shed 8 bases, and the junction held 8 bases outside the gene matches. From germline, CDR1 is KGHSH and CDR2 LQKENI. The CDR3 length is 13 residues. This chain's CDR3 is CASSGGLDDQQYF. DNA for the CDR3: TGTGCCAGCTCAGGGGGACTAGATGATCAGCAGTACTTC.